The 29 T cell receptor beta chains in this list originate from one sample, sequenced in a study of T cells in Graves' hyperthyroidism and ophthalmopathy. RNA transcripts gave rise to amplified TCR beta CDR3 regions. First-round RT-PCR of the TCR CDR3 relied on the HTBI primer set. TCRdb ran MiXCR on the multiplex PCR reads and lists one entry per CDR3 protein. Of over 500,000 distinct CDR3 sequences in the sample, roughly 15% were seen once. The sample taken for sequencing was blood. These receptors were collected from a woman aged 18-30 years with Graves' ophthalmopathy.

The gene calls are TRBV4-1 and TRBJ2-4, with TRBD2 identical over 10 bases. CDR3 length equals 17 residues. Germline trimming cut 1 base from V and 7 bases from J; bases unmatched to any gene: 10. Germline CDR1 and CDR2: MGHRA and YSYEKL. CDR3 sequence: CASSQGSASGSLNIQYF. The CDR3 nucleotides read TGCGCCAGCAGCCAAGGGTCTGCTAGCGGGAGTTTGAACATTCAGTACTTC.

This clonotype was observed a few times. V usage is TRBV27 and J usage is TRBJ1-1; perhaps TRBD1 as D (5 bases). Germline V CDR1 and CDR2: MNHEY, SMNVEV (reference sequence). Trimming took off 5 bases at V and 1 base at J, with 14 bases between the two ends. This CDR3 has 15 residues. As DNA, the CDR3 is TGTGCCAGCAGTCCAACAGGATACGGGAACACTGAAGCTTTCTTT. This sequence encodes CASSPTGYGNTEAFF.

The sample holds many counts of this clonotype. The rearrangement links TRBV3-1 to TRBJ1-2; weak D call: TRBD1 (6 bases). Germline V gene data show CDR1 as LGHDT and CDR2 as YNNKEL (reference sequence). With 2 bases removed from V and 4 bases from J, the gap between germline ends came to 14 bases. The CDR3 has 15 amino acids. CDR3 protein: CASSQTRGATYGYTF. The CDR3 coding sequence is TGTGCCAGCAGCCAAACACGGGGGGCGACCTATGGCTACACCTTC.

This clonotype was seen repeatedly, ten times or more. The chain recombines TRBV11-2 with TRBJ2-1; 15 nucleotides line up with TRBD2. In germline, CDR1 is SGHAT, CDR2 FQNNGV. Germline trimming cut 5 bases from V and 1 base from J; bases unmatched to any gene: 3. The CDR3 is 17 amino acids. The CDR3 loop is CASSRGLAGGSYNEQFF. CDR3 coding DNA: TGTGCCAGCAGCCGGGGACTAGCGGGAGGATCCTACAATGAGCAGTTCTTC.

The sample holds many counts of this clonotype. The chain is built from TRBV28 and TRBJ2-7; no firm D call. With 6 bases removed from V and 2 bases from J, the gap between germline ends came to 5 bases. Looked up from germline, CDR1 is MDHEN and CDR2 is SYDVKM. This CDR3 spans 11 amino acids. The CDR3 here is CASSLTYEQYF. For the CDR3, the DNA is TGTGCCAGCAGCCTAACCTACGAGCAGTACTTC. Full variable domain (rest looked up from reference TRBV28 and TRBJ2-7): DVKVTQSSRYLVKRTGEKVFLECVQDMDHENMFWYRQDPGLGLRLIYFSYDVKMKEKGDIPEGYSVSREKKERFSLILESASTNQTSMYLCASSLTYEQYFGPGTRLTVT.

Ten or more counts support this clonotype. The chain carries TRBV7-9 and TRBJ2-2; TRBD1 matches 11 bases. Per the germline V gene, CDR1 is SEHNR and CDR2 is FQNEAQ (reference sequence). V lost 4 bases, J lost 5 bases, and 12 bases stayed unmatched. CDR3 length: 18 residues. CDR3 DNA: TGTGCCAGCAGCTCGTGGCGAGGACAGGGGGCGTGGACCGGGGAGCTGTTTTTT. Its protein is CASSSWRGQGAWTGELFF.

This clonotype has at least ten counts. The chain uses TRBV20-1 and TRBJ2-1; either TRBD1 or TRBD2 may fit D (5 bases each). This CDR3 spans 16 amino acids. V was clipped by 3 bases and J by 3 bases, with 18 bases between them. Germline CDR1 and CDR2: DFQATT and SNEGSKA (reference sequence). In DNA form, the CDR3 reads TGCAGTGCTAGTTGGCCCACGGGACGGAACTACAATGAGCAGTTCTTC. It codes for CSASWPTGRNYNEQFF.

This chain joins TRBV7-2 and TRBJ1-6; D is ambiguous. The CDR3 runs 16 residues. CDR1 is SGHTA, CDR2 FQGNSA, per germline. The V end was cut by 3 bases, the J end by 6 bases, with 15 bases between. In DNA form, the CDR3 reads TGTGCCAGCAGCTTGAGGCCGGCGGGGTCTAATTCACCCCTCCACTTT. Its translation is CASSLRPAGSNSPLHF.

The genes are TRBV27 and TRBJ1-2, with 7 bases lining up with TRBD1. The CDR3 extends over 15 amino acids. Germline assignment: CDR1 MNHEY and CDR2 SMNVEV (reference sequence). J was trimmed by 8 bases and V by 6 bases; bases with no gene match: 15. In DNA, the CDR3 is TGTGCCAGCAGCCATTACAGGGGAGTCGTTCAAGGCTACACCTTC. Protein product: CASSHYRGVVQGYTF.

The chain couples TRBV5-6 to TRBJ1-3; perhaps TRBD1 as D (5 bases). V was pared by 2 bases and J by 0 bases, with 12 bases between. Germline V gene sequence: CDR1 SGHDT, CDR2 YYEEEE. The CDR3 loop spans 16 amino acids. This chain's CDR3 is CASSFSGTNSGNTIYF. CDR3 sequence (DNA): TGTGCCAGCAGCTTCTCCGGGACCAACTCTGGAAACACCATATATTTT. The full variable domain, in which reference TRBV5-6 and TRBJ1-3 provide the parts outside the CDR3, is DAGVTQSPTHLIKTRGQQVTLRCSPKSGHDTVSWYQQALGQGPQFIFQYYEEEERQRGNFPDRFSGHQFPNYSSELNVNALLLGDSALYLCASSFSGTNSGNTIYFGEGSWLTVV.

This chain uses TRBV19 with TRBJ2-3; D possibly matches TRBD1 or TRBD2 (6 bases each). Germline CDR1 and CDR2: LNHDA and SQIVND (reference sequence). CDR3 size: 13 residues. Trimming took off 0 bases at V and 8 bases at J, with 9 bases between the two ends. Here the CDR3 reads CASSIDPGATQYF. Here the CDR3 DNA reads TGTGCCAGTAGTATAGATCCGGGGGCTACGCAGTATTTT.

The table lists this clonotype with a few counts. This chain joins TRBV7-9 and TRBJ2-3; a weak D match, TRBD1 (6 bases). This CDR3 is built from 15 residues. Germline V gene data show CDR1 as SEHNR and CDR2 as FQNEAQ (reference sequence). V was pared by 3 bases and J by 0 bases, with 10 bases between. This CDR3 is CASSFNRDSTDTQYF. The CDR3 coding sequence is TGTGCCAGCAGCTTTAACAGGGATAGCACAGATACGCAGTATTTT. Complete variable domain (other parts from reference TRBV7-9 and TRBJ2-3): DTGVSQNPRHKITKRGQNVTFRCDPISEHNRLYWYRQTLGQGPEFLTYFQNEAQLEKSRLLSDRFSAERPKGSFSTLEIQRTEQGDSAMYLCASSFNRDSTDTQYFGPGTRLTVL.

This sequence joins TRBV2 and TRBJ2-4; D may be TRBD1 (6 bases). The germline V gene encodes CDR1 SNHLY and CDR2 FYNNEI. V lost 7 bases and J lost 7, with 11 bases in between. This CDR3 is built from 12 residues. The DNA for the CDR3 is TGTGCCAGCAAAGGGGGTGGGAACATTCAGTACTTC. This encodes CASKGGGNIQYF.

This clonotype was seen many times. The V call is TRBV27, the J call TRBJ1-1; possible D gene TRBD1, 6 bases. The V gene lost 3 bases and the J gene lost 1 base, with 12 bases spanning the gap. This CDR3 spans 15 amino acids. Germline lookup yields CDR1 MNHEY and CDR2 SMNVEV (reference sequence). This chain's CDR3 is CASSFSPGQNTEAFF. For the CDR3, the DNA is TGTGCCAGCAGTTTCTCCCCGGGACAGAACACTGAAGCTTTCTTT.

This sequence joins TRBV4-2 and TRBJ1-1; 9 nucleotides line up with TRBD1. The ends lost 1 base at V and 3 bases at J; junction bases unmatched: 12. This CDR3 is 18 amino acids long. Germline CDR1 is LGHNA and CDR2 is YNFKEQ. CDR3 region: CASSQGDRGTRRDTEAFF. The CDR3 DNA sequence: TGTGCCAGCAGCCAAGGAGACAGGGGGACGAGGAGGGACACTGAAGCTTTCTTT.

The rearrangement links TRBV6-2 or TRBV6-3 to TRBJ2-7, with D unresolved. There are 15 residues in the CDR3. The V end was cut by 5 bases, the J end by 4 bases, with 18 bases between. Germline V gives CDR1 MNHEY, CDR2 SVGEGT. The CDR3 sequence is CASSTPKGWLYEQYF. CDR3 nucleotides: TGTGCCAGCAGTACTCCGAAGGGCTGGTTGTACGAGCAGTACTTC.

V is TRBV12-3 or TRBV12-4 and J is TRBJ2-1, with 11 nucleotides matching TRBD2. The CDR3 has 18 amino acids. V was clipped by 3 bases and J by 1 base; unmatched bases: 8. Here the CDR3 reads CASSFPSGGMKSYNEQFF. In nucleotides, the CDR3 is TGTGCCAGCAGTTTTCCTAGCGGGGGGATGAAGTCCTACAATGAGCAGTTCTTC.

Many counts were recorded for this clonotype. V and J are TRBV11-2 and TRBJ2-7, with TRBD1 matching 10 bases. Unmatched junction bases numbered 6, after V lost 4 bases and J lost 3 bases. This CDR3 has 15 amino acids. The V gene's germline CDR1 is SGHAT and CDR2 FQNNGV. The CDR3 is CASSSYRDRGYEQYF. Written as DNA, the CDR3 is TGTGCCAGCAGCTCGTACCGGGACAGGGGCTACGAGCAGTACTTC.

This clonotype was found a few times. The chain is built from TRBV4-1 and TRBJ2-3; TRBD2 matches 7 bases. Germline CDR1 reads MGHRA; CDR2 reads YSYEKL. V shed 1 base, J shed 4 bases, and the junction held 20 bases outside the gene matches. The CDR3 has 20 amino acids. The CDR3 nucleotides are TGCGCCAGCAGCCAAGCGTCCCTGCGGGAGAGAATCCGGTTCCCAGATACGCAGTATTTT. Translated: CASSQASLRERIRFPDTQYF.

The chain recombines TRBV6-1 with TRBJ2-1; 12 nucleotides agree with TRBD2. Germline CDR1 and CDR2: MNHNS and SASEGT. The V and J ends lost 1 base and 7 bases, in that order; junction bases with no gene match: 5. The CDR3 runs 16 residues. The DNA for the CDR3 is TGTGCCAGCAGTGAAGAGGCTAGCGGGGGGGGGAATGAGCAGTTCTTC. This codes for CASSEEASGGGNEQFF.

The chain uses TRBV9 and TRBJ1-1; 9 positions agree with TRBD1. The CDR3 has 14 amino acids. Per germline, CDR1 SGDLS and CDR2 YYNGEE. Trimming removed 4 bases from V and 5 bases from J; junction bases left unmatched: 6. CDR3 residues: CASSLRDRETEAFF. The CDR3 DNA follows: TGTGCCAGCAGCCTCCGGGACAGGGAAACTGAAGCTTTCTTT.

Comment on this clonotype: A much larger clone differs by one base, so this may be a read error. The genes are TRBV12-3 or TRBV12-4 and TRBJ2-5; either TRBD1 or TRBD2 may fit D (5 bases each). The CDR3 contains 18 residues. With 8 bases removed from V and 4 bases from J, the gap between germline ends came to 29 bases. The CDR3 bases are TGTGCCAGCGAGGTGAGCAGGGCTGTTCGGCGGGTACGAGAGACCCAGTACTTC. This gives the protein CASEVSRAVRRVRETQYF.

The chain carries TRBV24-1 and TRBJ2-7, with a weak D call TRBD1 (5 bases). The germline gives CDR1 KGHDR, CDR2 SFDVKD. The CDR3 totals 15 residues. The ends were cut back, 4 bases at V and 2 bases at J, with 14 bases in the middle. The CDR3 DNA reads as TGTGCCACCAGTGACCCGACAGAAGACCCCTACGAGCAGTACTTC. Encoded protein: CATSDPTEDPYEQYF.

The CDR3 protein is CAWRGAGGLYEQYF. CDR3 nucleotides: TGTGCCTGGAGGGGGGCAGGGGGCTTATACGAGCAGTACTTC. V usage is TRBV30 and J usage is TRBJ2-7, with 8 bases matching TRBD1. CDR3 size: 14 residues. CDR1 and CDR2 (germline): GTSNPN, SVGIG (reference sequence). J lost 4 bases, V lost 3 bases, and 8 bases had no gene match.

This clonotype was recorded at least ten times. Written as DNA, the CDR3 is TGTGCCAGCAGGATACCCGTAGCGGGACTGAATGAGCAGTTCTTC. Translation gives CASRIPVAGLNEQFF. The J gene is TRBJ2-1, the V gene TRBV28; TRBD2 matches 8 bases. CDR3 length: 15 amino acids. V trimming: 6 bases; J trimming: 7 bases; junction bases outside the gene matches: 11. The V gene's germline CDR1 is MDHEN and CDR2 SYDVKM.

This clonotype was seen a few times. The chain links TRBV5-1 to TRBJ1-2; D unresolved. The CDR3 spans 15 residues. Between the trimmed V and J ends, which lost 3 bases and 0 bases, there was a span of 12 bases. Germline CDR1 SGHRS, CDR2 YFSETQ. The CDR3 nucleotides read TGCGCCAGCAGCTGGGCTGGGATCCCTAACTATGGCTACACCTTC. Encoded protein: CASSWAGIPNYGYTF.

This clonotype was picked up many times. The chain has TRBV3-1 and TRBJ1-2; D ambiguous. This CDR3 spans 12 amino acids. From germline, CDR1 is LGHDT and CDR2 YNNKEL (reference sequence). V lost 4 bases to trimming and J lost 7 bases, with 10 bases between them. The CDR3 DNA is TGTGCCAGCAGCCGTGAGGGAGGTGGCTACACCTTC. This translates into CASSREGGGYTF.

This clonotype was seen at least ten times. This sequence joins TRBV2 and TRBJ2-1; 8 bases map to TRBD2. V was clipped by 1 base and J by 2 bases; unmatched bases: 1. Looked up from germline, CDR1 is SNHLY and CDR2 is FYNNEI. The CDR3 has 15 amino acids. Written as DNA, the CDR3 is TGTGCCAGCAGTGAAGTTAGCGGGGCCTACAATGAGCAGTTCTTC. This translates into CASSEVSGAYNEQFF. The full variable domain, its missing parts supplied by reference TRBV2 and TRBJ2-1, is EPEVTQTPSHQVTQMGQEVILRCVPISNHLYFYWYRQILGQKVEFLVSFYNNEISEKSEIFDDQFSVERPDGSNFTLKIRSTKLEDSAMYFCASSEVSGAYNEQFFGPGTRLTVL.

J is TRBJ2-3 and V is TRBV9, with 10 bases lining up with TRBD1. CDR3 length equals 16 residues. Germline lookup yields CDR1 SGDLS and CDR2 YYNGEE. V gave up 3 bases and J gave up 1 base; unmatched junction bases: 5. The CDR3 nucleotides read TGTGCCAGCAGCGCCGGGACAGGGGCCCGCACAGATACGCAGTATTTT. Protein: CASSAGTGARTDTQYF.